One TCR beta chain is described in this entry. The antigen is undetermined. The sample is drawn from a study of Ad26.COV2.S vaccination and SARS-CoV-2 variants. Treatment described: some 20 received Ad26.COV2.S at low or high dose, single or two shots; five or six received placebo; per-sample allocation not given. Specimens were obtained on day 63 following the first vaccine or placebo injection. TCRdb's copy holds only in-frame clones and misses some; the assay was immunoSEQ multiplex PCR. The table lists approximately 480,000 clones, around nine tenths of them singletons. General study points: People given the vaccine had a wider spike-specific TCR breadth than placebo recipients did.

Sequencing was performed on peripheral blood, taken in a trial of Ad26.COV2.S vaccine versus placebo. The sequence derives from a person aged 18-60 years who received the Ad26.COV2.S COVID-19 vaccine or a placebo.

The CDR3 sequence is CAWAGVNQPQHF. CDR3 coding DNA: TGTGCCTGGGCAGGGGTCAATCAGCCCCAGCATTTT. The rearrangement joins TRBV30 to TRBJ1-5, with a tentative D call TRBD1 (6 bases). CDR1 and CDR2 from the germline V gene are GTSNPN and SVGIG (reference sequence). CDR3 size: 12 residues. Between the trimmed V and J ends, which lost 5 bases and 3 bases, there was a span of 8 bases.